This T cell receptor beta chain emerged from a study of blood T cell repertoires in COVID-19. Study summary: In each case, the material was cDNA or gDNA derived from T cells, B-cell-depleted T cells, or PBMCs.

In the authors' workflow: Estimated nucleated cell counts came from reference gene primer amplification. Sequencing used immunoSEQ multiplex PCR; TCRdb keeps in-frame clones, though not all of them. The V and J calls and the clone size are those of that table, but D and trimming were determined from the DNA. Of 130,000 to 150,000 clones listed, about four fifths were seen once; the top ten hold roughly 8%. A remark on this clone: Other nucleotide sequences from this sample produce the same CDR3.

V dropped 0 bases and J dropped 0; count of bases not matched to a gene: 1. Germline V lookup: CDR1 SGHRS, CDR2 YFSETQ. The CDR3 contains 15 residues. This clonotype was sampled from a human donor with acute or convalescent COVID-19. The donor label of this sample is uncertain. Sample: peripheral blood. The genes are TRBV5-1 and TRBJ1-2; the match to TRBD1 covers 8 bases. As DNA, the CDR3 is TGCGCCAGCAGCTTGGGGACAGGGTCTAACTATGGCTACACCTTC. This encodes CASSLGTGSNYGYTF. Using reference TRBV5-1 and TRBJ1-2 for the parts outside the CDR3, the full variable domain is KAGVTQTPRYLIKTRGQQVTLSCSPISGHRSVSWYQQTPGQGLQFLFEYFSETQRNKGNFPGRFSGRQFSNSRSEMNVSTLELGDSALYLCASSLGTGSNYGYTFGSGTRLTVV.